This TCR beta chain was sequenced during a study of siplizumab effects on memory and regulatory T cells (dated by TCRdb to the late 2010s). With respect to the entire study: The effect of the anti-CD2 antibody siplizumab on alloreactive T-cell subsets was examined in allogeneic mixed lymphocyte reactions constructed from human PBMCs.

The library was produced with the immunoSEQ multiplex PCR assay. The deep sequencing platform assayed some 98,000 TCR templates per sample. Genomic DNA extracted from sorted T cells was used for TCRbeta CDR3 sequencing. The original pipeline was this. The R programming language was used for clonal analysis of TCRbeta CDR3 data. Alloreactive CD4+ and CD8+ clones were defined by comparing unstimulated samples with post-reaction CFSE-low samples. Regulatory or non-regulatory origin was assigned to alloreactive CD4+ clones by matching of sequences to sorted unstimulated Treg and non-Treg repertoires. This is the immuneACCESS table as TCRdb keeps it, with only in-frame sequences that have V and J called. A part of the clones is gone; compared with another copy, unresolved V genes explain less than half, and the rest is unexplained. That table supplies the V and J calls and clone size; D and trimming were determined from the DNA. In all, the sample holds about 91,000 clones, and 96% of those were seen once. The ten largest make up 0.025% to 0.035% of the sample.

Additional sequencing covered unstimulated subsets from a few donor pairs, namely CD8+ effector memory, CD4+ naive, CD8+ TEMRA, CD4+ memory and CD8+ naive. Sorted unstimulated T cells and proliferating T cells recovered from mixed lymphocyte reactions were subjected to TCRbeta CDR3 sequencing. Fresh whole blood from ten to eleven HLA-typed healthy donors served as the source for isolating PBMCs. The paper's findings and limits, for the study overall: Among mappable alloreactive CD4+ clones, an average Treg-derived fraction of roughly 71% was observed with siplizumab, compared with 26.9% in control reactions. Siplizumab significantly lowered the cumulative frequency of alloreactive sequences that could be traced to unstimulated CD4+ memory T cells. For roughly 75-95% of proliferating CD4+ or CD8+ clones, no naive or memory phenotype could be assigned. The suppressive function of proliferating Tregs from siplizumab cultures was not functionally confirmed. Because sequences at frequencies below about 10^-5 were poorly captured, only a minor fraction of alloreactive clones could be mapped back to unstimulated subsets. Greater diversity appeared to be present in unstimulated naive T cells than in memory T cells, and a substantial contribution to the alloresponse seemed to be made by naive cells.

This clone is a singleton in its sample. What antigen it recognizes has not been identified. Nothing much larger sits one base from this clone, and base qualities are not available. The germline V gene (reference sequence) gives CDR1 as WNHNN and CDR2 as SYGVQD. The CDR3, cysteine through phenylalanine, is 16 amino acids long. Only the CDR3 DNA is retained, 48 bases long and in frame from the first base. V is reduced by 0 bases and J by 4 bases, leaving a spacing of 10 bases between them. Sequences were obtained from naive CD4+ T cells sorted from blood. The cell subset or site label for this specimen denotes: unstimulated naive T cells. In this chain, TRBV10-1 is recombined with TRBJ1-6; matching of 5 bases hints at TRBD1 as the D gene. This receptor was identified in a human donor in good health. The nucleotides read TGCGCCAGCAGTGAGTCGACGAGACAGTATAATTCACCCCTCCACTTT. It specifies CASSESTRQYNSPLHF.